These 6 T cell receptor beta chains came from one sample sequenced in a study of T cell repertoires in cytomegalovirus infection. Each CDR3 protein is one row after TCRdb ran MiXCR on the reads. There are approximately 76,000 distinct CDR3 sequences in the sample; about 37% occur only once, and more than 80% lies in the top ten. Antigens of these TCRs are unknown. This specimen consisted of CD8+ T cells from cultured PBMCs, obtained from culture after CMV antigen stimulation. These receptors all stem from a human donor in good health (CMV status not recorded). Some clones in this sample may be carry-over from other donors' samples.

This clonotype has more than one count but fewer than ten. The chain couples TRBV12-3 or TRBV12-4 to TRBJ2-5; no clear D. The CDR3 is 13 residues long. The V gene lost 2 bases and the J gene lost 2 bases, with 6 bases spanning the gap. CDR3 in DNA: TGTGCCAGCAGTTTACTACCGCAAGAGACCCAGTACTTC. Its protein product is CASSLLPQETQYF.

Regarding this clonotype: It may be a read error: a sequence one base away is much more abundant. The rearrangement links TRBV12-3 or TRBV12-4 to TRBJ1-5; TRBD1 matches 7 bases. The CDR3 loop spans 15 amino acids. V dropped 5 bases and J dropped 9; count of bases not matched to a gene: 13. The DNA of the CDR3 is TGTGCCAGCAGTACAGGCTGGGACAGCAGACTGCCCCAGCATTTT. Its protein product is CASSTGWDSRLPQHF.

The rearrangement uses TRBV20-1 and TRBJ1-1; D is uncertain. The germline V gene has CDR1 DFQATT and CDR2 SNEGSKA (reference sequence). The V end lost 0 bases, the J end lost 0 bases, and 8 bases lay between the germline ends. This CDR3 region has 14 residues. DNA for the CDR3: TGCAGTGCTAGAGATGGGAACCTGAACACTGAAGCTTTCTTT. Amino acid sequence: CSARDGNLNTEAFF.

V is TRBV7-2 and J is TRBJ1-2, with 10 positions matching TRBD1. The CDR3 consists of 16 residues. V trimming: 5 bases; J trimming: 8 bases; junction bases outside the gene matches: 14. The germline CDR1 and CDR2 sequences are SGHTA and FQGNSA. DNA of the CDR3: TGTGCCAGCAGCCCTACCGGGACAGGGGTAGAGGGAGGCTACACCTTC. Its translation is CASSPTGTGVEGGYTF.

This clonotype showed up many times. In DNA form, the CDR3 reads TGTGCCAGCAGCCTATCCGGACTAGCGGGGCGAGTAGATACGCAGTATTTT. It translates to CASSLSGLAGRVDTQYF. This chain joins TRBV7-2 and TRBJ2-3; 12 bases are a match to TRBD2. J lost 5 bases, V lost 5 bases, and 11 bases had no gene match. The CDR3 spans 17 residues. The germline CDR1 and CDR2 sequences are SGHTA and FQGNSA.

The chain links TRBV7-9 to TRBJ2-7; TRBD1 is a possible D gene (5 bases). The CDR3 has 14 amino acids. Trimming stripped 1 base from V and 4 bases from J, with 11 bases between. Germline values: CDR1 SEHNR, CDR2 FQNEAQ (reference sequence). The CDR3 sequence is CASSLGRVPYEQYF. The CDR3 nucleotides are TGTGCCAGCAGCTTAGGCAGGGTTCCGTACGAGCAGTACTTC.